Shown below are 22 T cell receptor beta chains from a single sample sequenced in a study of T cell clones after liver transplantation. Libraries were prepared by immunoSEQ multiplex PCR; TCRdb keeps only in-frame clonotypes and omits some of them. This table has 95,000 to 110,000 clones, more than 75% appearing once. Sequenced here: CD4+ T cells from blood, sampled before liver transplant. The receptors derive from a human donor who received a liver transplant.

The rearrangement uses TRBV7-6 and TRBJ1-2, with D uncertain. Germline V gene sequence: CDR1 SGHVS, CDR2 FNYEAQ. The CDR3 spans 15 residues. The V end was cut by 1 base, the J end by 4 bases, with 13 bases between. The CDR3 nucleotides are TGTGCCAGCAGCTTAGATGCCAGAAGCGGCTATGGCTACACCTTC. This encodes CASSLDARSGYGYTF.

The chain uses TRBV5-4 and TRBJ1-1; no definite D call. The CDR3 consists of 13 residues. V dropped 10 bases and J dropped 4 bases, with 17 bases sitting between them. CDR1 and CDR2 from the germline V gene are SGHNT and YYREEE (reference sequence). CDR3 sequence reads: CASQAQTGTEAFF. DNA of the CDR3: TGTGCCTCCCAGGCCCAAACGGGCACTGAAGCTTTCTTT.

The V call is TRBV21-1, the J call TRBJ1-6. TRBV21-1 corresponds to a pseudogene. This CDR3 has 14 residues. The CDR3, as DNA: TGTGCCAGCAGCAACCGGAGACACAATTCACCCCTCCACTTT. Its translation is CASSNRRHNSPLHF.

This chain uses TRBV29-1 with TRBJ2-1; 9 positions match TRBD2. Germline V gene sequence: CDR1 SQVTM, CDR2 ANQGSEA. CDR3 length: 14 amino acids. CDR3 nucleotide sequence: TGCAGTTATAATAGGGCTAGCGGGGACAATGAGCAGTTCTTC. This translates into CSYNRASGDNEQFF.

This clone was recorded only once. The chain joins TRBV28 to TRBJ2-7, with TRBD2 matching over 9 bases. V was clipped by 6 bases and J by 4 bases; unmatched bases: 13. Germline loops: CDR1 MDHEN, CDR2 SYDVKM. The CDR3 has 16 amino acids. The CDR3 sequence: CASRPWGASGIYEQYF. For the CDR3, the DNA is TGTGCCAGCAGACCCTGGGGAGCTAGCGGGATTTACGAGCAGTACTTC.

This rearrangement joins TRBV10-2 to TRBJ2-2; the match to TRBD1 covers 7 bases. The CDR3 sequence is 16 residues long. Germline V gene lookup returns CDR1 WSHSY and CDR2 SAAADI. Trimming removed 2 bases from V and 0 bases from J; junction bases left unmatched: 3. This CDR3 is CASSETGTANTGELFF. In nucleotides, the CDR3 is TGCGCCAGCAGTGAGACCGGGACAGCGAACACCGGGGAGCTGTTTTTT.

V and J are TRBV2 and TRBJ1-6; no clear D gene. CDR1 is SNHLY and CDR2 is FYNNEI in the germline V gene. Trimming cost V 4 bases and J 5 bases, with 12 bases left between them. The length of the CDR3 is 15 residues. CDR3 region: CASSVRHVDNSPLHF. The DNA for the CDR3 is TGTGCCAGCAGTGTCCGACACGTCGATAATTCACCCCTCCACTTT.

The rearrangement uses TRBV7-2 and TRBJ1-5; D is uncertain. The CDR3 spans 16 residues. CDR1 is SGHTA and CDR2 is FQGNSA in the germline V gene. V was pared by 1 base and J by 2 bases, with 12 bases between. This CDR3 is CASSLELELGNQPQHF. The CDR3 bases are TGTGCCAGCAGCTTAGAGTTGGAATTGGGCAATCAGCCCCAGCATTTT. Based on the CDR3 plus reference TRBV7-2 and TRBJ1-5, the full variable domain is GAGVSQSPSNKVTEKGKDVELRCDPISGHTALYWYRQSLGQGLEFLIYFQGNSAPDKSGLPSDRFSAERTGGSVSTLTIQRTQQEDSAVYLCASSLELELGNQPQHFGDGTRLSIL.

The chain recombines TRBV5-6 with TRBJ2-7; D uncertain. Trimming cost V 0 bases and J 3 bases, with 13 bases left between them. Germline CDR1 SGHDT, CDR2 YYEEEE. The length of the CDR3 is 15 residues. The DNA for the CDR3 is TGTGCCAGCAGCTTGGACGGCAGGCCATACTACGAGCAGTACTTC. Protein: CASSLDGRPYYEQYF.

V and J are TRBV2 and TRBJ2-3, with 12 bases fitting TRBD1. The germline CDR1 and CDR2 sequences are SNHLY and FYNNEI. The CDR3 contains 16 residues. Unmatched junction bases numbered 8, after V lost 5 bases and J lost 5 bases. CDR3 residues: CASSPRDRGQVDTQYF. The CDR3 nucleotides are TGTGCCAGCAGTCCCAGGGACAGGGGGCAAGTAGATACGCAGTATTTT.

The chain joins TRBV2 to TRBJ1-1, with a weak D call TRBD1 (5 bases). The CDR3 loop spans 17 amino acids. The germline V gene encodes CDR1 SNHLY and CDR2 FYNNEI. Trimming took off 5 bases at V and 0 bases at J, with 19 bases between the two ends. The CDR3 region is CASSRAGRILVNTEAFF. The CDR3 DNA is TGTGCCAGCAGTCGAGCGGGACGTATCCTAGTGAACACTGAAGCTTTCTTT.

This chain connects TRBV4-2 to TRBJ1-4, with TRBD1 matching 7 bases. This CDR3 region has 16 residues. The junction had 8 bases not matched to a gene; V was cut back by 0 bases and J by 7 bases. Germline V gene lookup returns CDR1 LGHNA and CDR2 YNFKEQ. The CDR3 nucleotides read TGTGCCAGCAGCCAAGATCTTTTGGGGGACAGTGAAAAACTGTTTTTT. Amino acid sequence: CASSQDLLGDSEKLFF.

The rearrangement links TRBV18 to TRBJ2-2, with TRBD2 as a possible D gene (6 bases). V lost 5 bases, J lost 5 bases, and 15 bases lay in between. Germline-derived CDR1 and CDR2 are KGHSH and LQKENI. The CDR3 runs 15 residues. CDR3 DNA: TGTGCCAGCTCAACCACGGGGGTAAAGACCGGGGAGCTGTTTTTT. It is translated as CASSTTGVKTGELFF.

The gene calls are TRBV19 and TRBJ2-3, with D unresolved. Germline V gives CDR1 LNHDA, CDR2 SQIVND (reference sequence). CDR3 length equals 15 residues. Trimming removed 1 base at V and 1 base at J, with 9 bases between. DNA of the CDR3: TGTGCCAGTAGTATAGGAGACGGTGGCACAGATACGCAGTATTTT. Translation: CASSIGDGGTDTQYF.

The chain is built from TRBV30 and TRBJ2-1, with 8 bases identical to TRBD2. Germline-derived CDR1 and CDR2 are GTSNPN and SVGIG (reference sequence). This CDR3 is built from 14 residues. Unmatched junction bases numbered 0, after V lost 2 bases and J lost 0 bases. The CDR3 reads CAWSSGSSYNEQFF. The CDR3 DNA is TGTGCCTGGAGTAGCGGGAGCTCCTACAATGAGCAGTTCTTC.

V is TRBV7-2 and J is TRBJ1-5; a weak D match, TRBD1 (6 bases). Germline V lookup: CDR1 SGHTA, CDR2 FQGNSA. The CDR3 length is 15 residues. Trimming removed 5 bases from V and 1 base from J, with 12 bases in between. This chain's CDR3 is CASSLTGLSNQPQHF. The CDR3 DNA reads as TGTGCCAGCAGCCTAACAGGGTTGAGCAATCAGCCCCAGCATTTT. The full variable domain, its missing parts supplied by reference TRBV7-2 and TRBJ1-5, is GAGVSQSPSNKVTEKGKDVELRCDPISGHTALYWYRQSLGQGLEFLIYFQGNSAPDKSGLPSDRFSAERTGGSVSTLTIQRTQQEDSAVYLCASSLTGLSNQPQHFGDGTRLSIL.

The rearrangement joins TRBV5-1 to TRBJ2-4; 8 bases line up with TRBD1. The CDR3 totals 18 residues. Germline V gene sequence: CDR1 SGHRS, CDR2 YFSETQ. The junction had 14 bases not matched to a gene; V was cut back by 3 bases and J by 3 bases. CDR3 in DNA: TGCGCCAGCAGCTATGGGCAGGGGGCCCAGGTTGACAAAAACATTCAGTACTTC. Protein sequence: CASSYGQGAQVDKNIQYF.

The chain has TRBV7-2 and TRBJ2-3, with D possibly called TRBD1 or TRBD2 (6 bases each). V lost 5 bases to trimming and J lost 3 bases, with 24 bases between them. CDR1 is SGHTA, CDR2 FQGNSA, per germline. This CDR3 has 18 amino acids. The CDR3: CASSPGFGGGGGTDTQYF. CDR3 sequence (DNA): TGTGCCAGCAGCCCCGGGTTTGGAGGGGGTGGGGGAACAGATACGCAGTATTTT.

This chain links TRBV28 with TRBJ2-3; D gene uncertain. This CDR3 region has 16 residues. Germline CDR1 and CDR2: MDHEN and SYDVKM. V was clipped by 4 bases and J by 4 bases, with 18 bases between them. CDR3 sequence: CASSSYPSGRADTQYF. In DNA form, the CDR3 reads TGTGCCAGCAGTTCATACCCCTCCGGACGGGCAGATACGCAGTATTTT.

This clone has ten or more counts. J is TRBJ1-5 and V is TRBV30; a weak D match, TRBD1 (5 bases). Between the trimmed V and J ends, which lost 4 bases and 5 bases, there was a span of 18 bases. Germline-derived CDR1 and CDR2 are GTSNPN and SVGIG (reference sequence). The CDR3 runs 15 residues. CDR3 sequence (DNA): TGTGCCTGGACCCTGAGAGGGGCATACTATCAGCCCCAGCATTTT. It translates to CAWTLRGAYYQPQHF.

The V call is TRBV28, the J call TRBJ2-7; 7 bases agree with TRBD2. V shed 4 bases, J shed 3 bases, and the junction held 9 bases outside the gene matches. The CDR3 is made up of 15 amino acids. Germline V CDR1 and CDR2: MDHEN, SYDVKM. CDR3 in DNA: TGTGCCAGCAGTTCCCCAGCCGGCGGGGGCTACGAGCAGTACTTC. This sequence encodes CASSSPAGGGYEQYF. The whole variable domain, remainder taken from reference TRBV28 and TRBJ2-7, is DVKVTQSSRYLVKRTGEKVFLECVQDMDHENMFWYRQDPGLGLRLIYFSYDVKMKEKGDIPEGYSVSREKKERFSLILESASTNQTSMYLCASSSPAGGGYEQYFGPGTRLTVT.

The chain recombines TRBV6-1 with TRBJ1-2; D unresolved. Between the trimmed V and J ends, which lost 1 base and 2 bases, there was a span of 5 bases. The CDR3 runs to 13 residues. Germline assignment: CDR1 MNHNS and CDR2 SASEGT. The CDR3 nucleotides are TGTGCCAGCAGTGAAGTACAGAACTATGGCTACACCTTC. Translated: CASSEVQNYGYTF.